This paragraph covers one TCR beta chain sequence. The source of the sample is a study of blood T cells in healthy people across ages. V shed 5 bases and J shed 1 base, with 11 bases lying between them. Germline lookup yields CDR1 SGHTA and CDR2 FQGTGA. CDR3 length: 15 amino acids. Next came a second PCR, run for about 6 to 12 cycles, which used a sample-barcoded 5' primer along with a J-beta primer mix. TCRdb redid the calling of the 5' RACE reads with MiXCR, one entry per CDR3 protein. The sample lists 1.5 million to 2 million distinct CDR3 sequences; 25% to 30% were seen once. V is TRBV7-3 and J is TRBJ2-2; possible D gene TRBD2, 6 bases. Sequenced: blood. The clonotype comes from a woman under 40 in good health. This CDR3 is CASSLGLLNTGELFF. CDR3 DNA sequence: TGTGCCAGCAGCCTGGGACTGCTGAACACCGGGGAGCTGTTTTTT. The full variable domain, its missing parts supplied by reference TRBV7-3 and TRBJ2-2, is GAGVSQTPSNKVTEKGKYVELRCDPISGHTALYWYRQSLGQGPEFLIYFQGTGAADDSGLPNDRFFAVRPEGSVSTLKIQRTERGDSAVYLCASSLGLLNTGELFFGEGSRLTVL.